What follows are 17 T cell receptor beta chains derived from one specimen sequenced in a study of Graves' ophthalmopathy and Graves' hyperthyroidism. RNA transcripts were the source from which TCR beta CDR3 regions were amplified. RT-PCR with HTBI primers came first, then second-round multiplex PCR. MiXCR, applied by TCRdb to the multiplex PCR reads, yields one record per CDR3 protein. The table lists hundreds of thousands of distinct CDR3 sequences, roughly 40% of them singletons, with about 40% in the top ten. Sequencing used peripheral blood. All receptors come from an adult man with Graves' ophthalmopathy.

This clonotype was seen repeatedly, ten times or more. The chain couples TRBV12-3 or TRBV12-4 to TRBJ1-1; D might be TRBD1 (6 bases). The CDR3 sequence is 10 residues long. Trimming cost V 6 bases and J 11 bases, with 10 bases left between them. The CDR3 reads CASSSGDAFF. Written as DNA, the CDR3 is TGTGCCAGCAGCTCAGGGGATGCTTTCTTT.

The chain joins TRBV10-3 to TRBJ1-3; TRBD1 is a possible D gene (5 bases). V gave up 3 bases and J gave up 0 bases, with 9 bases separating them. The V gene's germline CDR1 is ENHRY and CDR2 SYGVKD. This CDR3 comprises 15 residues. The CDR3: CAISDPGGSGNTIYF. CDR3 DNA sequence: TGTGCCATCAGTGACCCGGGGGGCTCTGGAAACACCATATATTTT.

This clonotype was picked up a small number of times. The J gene is TRBJ2-5, the V gene TRBV12-3 or TRBV12-4, with TRBD1 as a possible D gene (6 bases). The V end was cut by 6 bases, the J end by 2 bases, with 16 bases between. CDR3 length: 15 amino acids. The CDR3 is CASRMNLGGQETQYF. Here the CDR3 DNA reads TGTGCCAGCAGAATGAACCTAGGGGGTCAAGAGACCCAGTACTTC.

There are a few counts of this clonotype. An end of the junction does not agree with germline; a read error may underlie this. The chain is built from TRBV24-1 and TRBJ1-5, with unresolved D. Germline CDR1 and CDR2: KGHDR and SFDVKD. This CDR3 contains 15 residues. The CDR3 protein is CASSLTGSEHQPQHF. DNA of the CDR3: TGTGCCAGCAGTTTAACCGGGAGCGAACATCAGCCCCAGCATTTT.

With regard to this clonotype: Since a much larger clone is just one base distant, this may be a read error. This chain links TRBV7-6 with TRBJ2-6; D is ambiguous. The germline gives CDR1 SGHVS, CDR2 FNYEAQ. Trimming shortened V by 5 bases and J by 3 bases, and 17 bases separated the two germline ends. The CDR3 is 17 residues long. CDR3 sequence: CASSTAGGRFGANVLTF. The CDR3 bases are TGTGCCAGCAGCACTGCTGGTGGTCGCTTTGGGGCCAACGTCCTGACTTTC.

This clonotype was found many times. The V and J genes are TRBV12-3 or TRBV12-4 and TRBJ1-2; TRBD1 is a possible D gene (6 bases). The CDR3 runs to 14 residues. Trimming took off 1 base at V and 8 bases at J, with 14 bases between the two ends. CDR3 bases: TGTGCCAGCAGTTTAGATAACAGGGTTAGAGGCTACACCTTC. As protein: CASSLDNRVRGYTF.

The chain is built from TRBV29-1 and TRBJ2-7; 11 positions agree with TRBD1. The CDR3 length is 15 residues. J was trimmed by 3 bases and V by 2 bases; bases with no gene match: 6. Germline V gene lookup returns CDR1 SQVTM and CDR2 ANQGSEA. CDR3 in DNA: TGCAGCGTTGAAACCCCCGGGACAGGGGGCTACGAGCAGTACTTC. Protein sequence: CSVETPGTGGYEQYF.

This clonotype was counted a few times. The chain employs TRBV19 and TRBJ1-6; 7 bases map to TRBD1. From germline, CDR1 is LNHDA and CDR2 SQIVND (reference sequence). The CDR3 is 14 amino acids. V trimming: 4 bases; J trimming: 7 bases; junction bases outside the gene matches: 4. The CDR3 sequence: CASSKGAWNSPLHF. The CDR3 DNA reads TGTGCCAGTAGTAAGGGGGCTTGGAATTCACCCCTCCACTTT. The whole variable domain, remainder taken from reference TRBV19 and TRBJ1-6, is DGGITQSPKYLFRKEGQNVTLSCEQNLNHDAMYWYRQDPGQGLRLIYYSQIVNDFQKGDIAEGYSVSREKKESFPLTVTSAQKNPTAFYLCASSKGAWNSPLHFGNGTRLTVT.

The CDR3 sequence: CASSRAGLHSTGELFF. For the CDR3, the DNA is TGTGCCAGCAGCAGGGCCGGACTACATAGCACCGGGGAGCTGTTTTTT. This chain links TRBV25-1 with TRBJ2-2, with D possibly TRBD2 on 6 matching bases. The V gene lost 6 bases and the J gene lost 4 bases, with 18 bases spanning the gap. Germline-derived CDR1 and CDR2 are MGHDK and SYGVNS. The CDR3 loop spans 16 amino acids.

The chain has TRBV25-1 and TRBJ2-6, with a weak D call TRBD2 (6 bases). With 6 bases removed from V and 0 bases from J, the gap between germline ends came to 12 bases. The CDR3 contains 16 residues. Germline assignment: CDR1 MGHDK and CDR2 SYGVNS. CDR3 sequence (DNA): TGTGCCAGCAGCCGAGCGGAGGGCTCTGGGGCCAACGTCCTGACTTTC. Amino acids: CASSRAEGSGANVLTF.

In its sample, this clonotype was seen a few times. The CDR3 loop is CASSQVGWRGETQYF. In DNA form, the CDR3 reads TGTGCCAGCAGCCAAGTAGGATGGCGCGGAGAGACCCAGTACTTC. The genes are TRBV14 and TRBJ2-5; D not certain. Deletions cut 1 base from V and 4 bases from J, with 13 bases between. CDR1 and CDR2 from the germline V gene are SGHDN and FVKESK. The CDR3 has 15 residues. The whole variable domain, remainder taken from reference TRBV14 and TRBJ2-5, is EAGVTQFPSHSVIEKGQTVTLRCDPISGHDNLYWYRRVMGKEIKFLLHFVKESKQDESGMPNNRFLAERTGGTYSTLKVQPAELEDSGVYFCASSQVGWRGETQYFGPGTRLLVL.

In its sample, this clonotype was seen a few times. The rearrangement links TRBV5-1 to TRBJ2-5; 8 nucleotides line up with TRBD1. Germline CDR1 reads SGHRS; CDR2 reads YFSETQ. The CDR3 totals 16 residues. V shed 0 bases, J shed 2 bases, and the junction held 6 bases outside the gene matches. The CDR3 nucleotides are TGCGCCAGCAGCTTGGCCAAGACAGGGGCTCAAGAGACCCAGTACTTC. Translating gives CASSLAKTGAQETQYF. The whole variable domain, remainder taken from reference TRBV5-1 and TRBJ2-5, is KAGVTQTPRYLIKTRGQQVTLSCSPISGHRSVSWYQQTPGQGLQFLFEYFSETQRNKGNFPGRFSGRQFSNSRSEMNVSTLELGDSALYLCASSLAKTGAQETQYFGPGTRLLVL.

Many counts were recorded for this clonotype. The rearrangement joins TRBV7-9 to TRBJ1-4; possibly TRBD1 for D (5 bases). Per germline, CDR1 SEHNR and CDR2 FQNEAQ (reference sequence). This CDR3 is built from 15 residues. Trimming cost V 4 bases and J 5 bases, with 14 bases left between them. CDR3 DNA sequence: TGTGCCAGCAGCTCTCGTGCAGGGCAAAATGAAAAACTGTTTTTT. Translation: CASSSRAGQNEKLFF.

This clonotype was observed a handful of times. The chain's CDR3 is CSARSTGHQPQHF. CDR3 sequence (DNA): TGCAGTGCTAGAAGCACAGGGCATCAGCCCCAGCATTTT. V and J are TRBV20-1 and TRBJ1-5, with a possible D match to TRBD1 (6 bases). V lost 2 bases and J lost 5, with 10 bases in between. The germline V gene encodes CDR1 DFQATT and CDR2 SNEGSKA (reference sequence). The CDR3 loop spans 13 amino acids.

This chain links TRBV7-8 with TRBJ1-5, with D unclear. The CDR3 runs 14 residues. The V gene lost 1 base and the J gene lost 6 bases, with 10 bases spanning the gap. Germline lookup yields CDR1 SGHVS and CDR2 FQNEAQ. CDR3 region: CASSLVVVGQPQHF. CDR3 coding DNA: TGTGCCAGCAGCTTAGTTGTGGTGGGTCAGCCCCAGCATTTT.

This clonotype was counted a single time. The V gene is TRBV11-1, the J gene TRBJ1-4; no firm D call. Germline values: CDR1 SGHAT, CDR2 FQDESV (reference sequence). The length of the CDR3 is 13 residues. The V and J ends lost 6 bases and 5 bases respectively, with 10 bases between them. This CDR3 is CASSHRVNEKLFF. CDR3 nucleotides: TGTGCCAGCAGTCACCGGGTGAATGAAAAACTGTTTTTT.

V and J are TRBV7-9 and TRBJ1-1; 7 bases line up with TRBD1. Germline CDR1 reads SEHNR; CDR2 reads FQNEAQ (reference sequence). The V gene end was trimmed by 5 bases and the J gene end by 4 bases; junction bases not matched to a gene: 10. The CDR3 is made up of 15 amino acids. The CDR3 spells CASSRSGGLATEAFF. DNA of the CDR3: TGTGCCAGCAGCCGCTCAGGGGGGTTAGCCACTGAAGCTTTCTTT.